This T cell receptor (beta chain) comes out of a study of T cells after yellow fever vaccination. TCR cDNA was made by 5'RACE template switching, adding a universal primer site and UMIs. TCRdb reprocessed the 5' RACE reads with MiXCR, giving one entry per CDR3 protein. The repertoire holds approximately 550,000 distinct CDR3 sequences, with approximately 13% as singletons. The table lists this clonotype with a few counts. There are 17 residues in the CDR3. V dropped 5 bases and J dropped 4 bases, with 20 bases sitting between them. Germline CDR1 MNHEY, CDR2 SMNVEV (reference sequence). The source of this sequence is a man between 25 and 39 years old who received the YFV17D yellow fever vaccine. The sequencing used PBMCs, collected on the day of the yellow fever booster vaccination. The J gene is TRBJ2-2, the V gene TRBV27; perhaps TRBD2 as D (7 bases). CDR3 DNA sequence: TGTGCCAGCAGTCCAGGGGAGCTAGCGGTACTCACCGGGGAGCTGTTTTTT. It specifies CASSPGELAVLTGELFF.